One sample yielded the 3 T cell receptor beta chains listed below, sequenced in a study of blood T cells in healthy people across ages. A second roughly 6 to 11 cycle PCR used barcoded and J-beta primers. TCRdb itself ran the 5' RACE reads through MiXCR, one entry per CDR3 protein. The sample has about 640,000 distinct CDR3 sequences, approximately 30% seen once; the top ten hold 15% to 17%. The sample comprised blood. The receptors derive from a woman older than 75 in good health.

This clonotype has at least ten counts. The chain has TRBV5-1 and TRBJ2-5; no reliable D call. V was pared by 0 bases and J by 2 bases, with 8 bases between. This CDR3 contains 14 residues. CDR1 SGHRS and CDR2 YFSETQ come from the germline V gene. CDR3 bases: TGCGCCAGCAGCTTGGGACGCCAACAAGAGACCCAGTACTTC. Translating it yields CASSLGRQQETQYF.

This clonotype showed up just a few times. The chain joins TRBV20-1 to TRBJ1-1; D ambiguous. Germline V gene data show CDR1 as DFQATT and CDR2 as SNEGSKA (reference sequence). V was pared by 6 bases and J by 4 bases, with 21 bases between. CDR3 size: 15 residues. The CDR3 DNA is TGCAGTGCCTTGTTTGAGGCTGACCCCAGCACTGAAGCTTTCTTT. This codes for CSALFEADPSTEAFF.

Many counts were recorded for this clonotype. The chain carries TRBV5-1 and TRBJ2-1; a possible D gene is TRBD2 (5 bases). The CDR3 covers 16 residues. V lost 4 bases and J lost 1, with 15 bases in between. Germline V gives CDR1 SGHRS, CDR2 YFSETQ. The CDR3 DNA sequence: TGCGCCAGCAGCACTAGTGGAACCAGGTCCTACAATGAGCAGTTCTTC. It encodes CASSTSGTRSYNEQFF.